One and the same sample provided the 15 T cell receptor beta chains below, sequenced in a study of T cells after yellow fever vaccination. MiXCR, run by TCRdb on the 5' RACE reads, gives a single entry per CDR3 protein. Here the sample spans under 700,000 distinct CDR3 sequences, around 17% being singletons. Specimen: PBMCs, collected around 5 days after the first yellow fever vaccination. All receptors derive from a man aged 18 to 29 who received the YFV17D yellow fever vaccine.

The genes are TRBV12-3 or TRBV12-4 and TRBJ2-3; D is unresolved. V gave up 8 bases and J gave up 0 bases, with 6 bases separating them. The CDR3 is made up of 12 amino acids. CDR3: CASGRSTDTQYF. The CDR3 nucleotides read TGTGCCAGCGGACGGAGCACAGATACGCAGTATTTT.

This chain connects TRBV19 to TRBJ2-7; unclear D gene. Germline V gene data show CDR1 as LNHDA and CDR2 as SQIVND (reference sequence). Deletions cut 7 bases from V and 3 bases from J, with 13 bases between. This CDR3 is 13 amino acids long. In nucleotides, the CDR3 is TGTGCCAGTACTGGCCAGCAAGGCTACGAGCAGTACTTC. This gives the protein CASTGQQGYEQYF.

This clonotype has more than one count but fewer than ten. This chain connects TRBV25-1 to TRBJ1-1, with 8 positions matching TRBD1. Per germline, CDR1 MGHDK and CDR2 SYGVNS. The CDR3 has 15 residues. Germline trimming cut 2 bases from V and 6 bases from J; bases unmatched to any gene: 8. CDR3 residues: CASSEPDRAGPEAFF. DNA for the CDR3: TGTGCCAGCAGTGAACCGGACAGGGCTGGGCCTGAAGCTTTCTTT.

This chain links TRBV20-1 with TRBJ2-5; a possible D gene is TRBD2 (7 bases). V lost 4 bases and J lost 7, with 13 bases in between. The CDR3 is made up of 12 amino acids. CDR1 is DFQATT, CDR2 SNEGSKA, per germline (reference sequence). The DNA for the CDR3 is TGCAGTGCTATTCAGGGGAGGGGGACCCAGTACTTC. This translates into CSAIQGRGTQYF.

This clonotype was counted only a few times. The CDR3 DNA sequence: TGTGCCAGCAGCGACACTTCCGAGACACCCATAGATACGCAGTATTTT. Protein sequence: CASSDTSETPIDTQYF. The chain has TRBV3-1 and TRBJ2-3, with D unresolved. Trimming stripped 5 bases from V and 5 bases from J, with 20 bases between. The germline gives CDR1 LGHDT, CDR2 YNNKEL (reference sequence). The CDR3 consists of 16 residues.

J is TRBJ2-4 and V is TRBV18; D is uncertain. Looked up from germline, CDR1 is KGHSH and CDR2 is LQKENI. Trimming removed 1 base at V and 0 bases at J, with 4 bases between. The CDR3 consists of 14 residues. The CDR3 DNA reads TGTGCCAGCTCACCACAGTTAGCCAAAAACATTCAGTACTTC. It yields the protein CASSPQLAKNIQYF.

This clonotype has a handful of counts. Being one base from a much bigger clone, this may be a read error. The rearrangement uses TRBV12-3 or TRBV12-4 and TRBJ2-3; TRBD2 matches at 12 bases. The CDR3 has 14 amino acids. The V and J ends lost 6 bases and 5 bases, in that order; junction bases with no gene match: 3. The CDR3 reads CASRLTSGGDTQYF. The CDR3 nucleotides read TGTGCCAGCAGGCTGACTAGCGGGGGAGATACGCAGTATTTT.

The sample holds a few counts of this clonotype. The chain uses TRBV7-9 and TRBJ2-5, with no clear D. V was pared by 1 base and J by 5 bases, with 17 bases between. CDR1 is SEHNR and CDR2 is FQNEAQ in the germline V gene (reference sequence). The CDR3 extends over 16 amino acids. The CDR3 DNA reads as TGTGCCAGCAGCTTAGGGTATGGCGTCATCATGGAGACCCAGTACTTC. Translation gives CASSLGYGVIMETQYF.

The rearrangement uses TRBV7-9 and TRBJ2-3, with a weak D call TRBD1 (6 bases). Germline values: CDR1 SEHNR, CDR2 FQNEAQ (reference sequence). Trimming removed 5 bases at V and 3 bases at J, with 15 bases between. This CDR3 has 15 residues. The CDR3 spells CASSQIQGPTDTQYF. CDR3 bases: TGTGCCAGCAGCCAAATACAGGGACCAACAGATACGCAGTATTTT.

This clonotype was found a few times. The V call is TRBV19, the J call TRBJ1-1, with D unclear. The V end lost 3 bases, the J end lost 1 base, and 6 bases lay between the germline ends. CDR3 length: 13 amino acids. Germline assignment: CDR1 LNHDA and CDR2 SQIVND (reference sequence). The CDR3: CASSMRENTEAFF. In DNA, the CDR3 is TGTGCCAGTAGTATGCGAGAGAACACTGAAGCTTTCTTT.

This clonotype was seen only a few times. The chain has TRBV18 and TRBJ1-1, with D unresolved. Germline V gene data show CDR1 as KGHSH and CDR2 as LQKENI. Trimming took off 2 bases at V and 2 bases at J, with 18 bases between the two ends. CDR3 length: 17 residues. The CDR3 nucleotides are TGTGCCAGCTCACCAGGGTTTGAGGTCGTCTTCAACACTGAAGCTTTCTTT. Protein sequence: CASSPGFEVVFNTEAFF.

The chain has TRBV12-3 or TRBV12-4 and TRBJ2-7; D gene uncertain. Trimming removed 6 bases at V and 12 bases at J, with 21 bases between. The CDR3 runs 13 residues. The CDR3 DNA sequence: TGTGCCAGCAGCCCCGGAAGACGGGTGAAGATGTACGTC. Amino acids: CASSPGRRVKMYV.

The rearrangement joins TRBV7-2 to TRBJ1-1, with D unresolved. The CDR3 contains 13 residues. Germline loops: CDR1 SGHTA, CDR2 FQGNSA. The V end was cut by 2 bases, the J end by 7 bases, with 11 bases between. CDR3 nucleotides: TGTGCCAGCAGCTTACGGCTCCGCGATGAAGCTTTCTTT. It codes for CASSLRLRDEAFF.

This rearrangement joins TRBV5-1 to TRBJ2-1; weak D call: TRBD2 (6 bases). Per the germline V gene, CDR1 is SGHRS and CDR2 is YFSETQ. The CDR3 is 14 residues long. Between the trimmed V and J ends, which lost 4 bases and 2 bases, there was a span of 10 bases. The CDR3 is CASSPTGAYNEQFF. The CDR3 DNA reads TGCGCCAGCAGCCCCACGGGGGCCTACAATGAGCAGTTCTTC.

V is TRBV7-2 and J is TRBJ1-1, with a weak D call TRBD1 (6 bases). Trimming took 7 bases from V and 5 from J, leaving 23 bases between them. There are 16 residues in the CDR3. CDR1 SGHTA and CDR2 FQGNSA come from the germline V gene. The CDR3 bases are TGTGCCAGCACCCGGGTTGGGGGCGAAGTTGCGACTGAAGCTTTCTTT. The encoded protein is CASTRVGGEVATEAFF.